The clone carrying this T cell receptor (beta chain) was counted once. Its target is unknown. The data derive from a study of cytomegalovirus exposure and HLA in healthy donors. Findings of the study overall: In a later analysis, TCR beta V- and J-gene trimming showed a link to a missense DCLRE1C variant. The authors reported that TCR beta sequences could predict HLA-A and HLA-B alleles. These predictions were accurate for most subjects in the first cohort.

The PCR employed 60 Vbeta primers together with 13 Jbeta primers. TCRdb's copy holds only in-frame clones and misses some; the assay was immunoSEQ multiplex PCR. The sample contains some 180,000 clones, around 80% of which appear only once. The sequenced sample consisted of PBMCs. This receptor was identified in a girl aged 5-17 years in good health and CMV-seropositive.

The CDR3 reads CASSLAVNTEAFF. The CDR3 DNA is TGTGCCAGCAGCTTGGCAGTGAACACTGAAGCTTTCTTT. The chain couples TRBV5-4 to TRBJ1-1; D not certain. Germline V CDR1 and CDR2: SGHNT, YYREEE (reference sequence). The CDR3 covers 13 residues. Between the trimmed V and J ends, which lost 0 bases and 0 bases, there was a span of 3 bases.